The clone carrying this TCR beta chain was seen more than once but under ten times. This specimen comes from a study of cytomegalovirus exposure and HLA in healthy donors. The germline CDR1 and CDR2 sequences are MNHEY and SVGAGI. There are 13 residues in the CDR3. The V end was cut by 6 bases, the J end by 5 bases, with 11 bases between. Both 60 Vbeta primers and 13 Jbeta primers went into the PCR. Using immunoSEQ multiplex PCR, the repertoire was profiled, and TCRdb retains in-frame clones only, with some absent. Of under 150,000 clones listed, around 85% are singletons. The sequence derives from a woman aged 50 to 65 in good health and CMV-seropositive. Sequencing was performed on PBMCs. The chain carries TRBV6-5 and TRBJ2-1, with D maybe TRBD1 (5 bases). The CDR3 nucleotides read TGTGCCAGCAGCCGAGGACATAACAATGAGCAGTTCTTC. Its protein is CASSRGHNNEQFF.